The present T cell receptor beta chain was sequenced within a study of cytomegalovirus exposure and HLA in healthy donors. This clone appeared a few times. The primer mix had 60 Vbeta and 13 Jbeta primers. The repertoire was sequenced with immunoSEQ multiplex PCR; TCRdb's copy has only in-frame clones and lacks some. The sample contains approximately 100,000 clones, about 79% of which appear only once. This sequence was found in a female donor in good health and CMV-seropositive. Sequenced material: PBMCs.

CDR3 protein: CASSIDESYEQYF. As DNA, the CDR3 is TGTGCCAGTAGTATTGATGAGTCCTACGAGCAGTACTTC. The chain is built from TRBV19 and TRBJ2-7; D call uncertain. Germline CDR1 and CDR2: LNHDA and SQIVND (reference sequence). Trimming cost V 3 bases and J 1 base, with 7 bases left between them. The CDR3 contains 13 residues.